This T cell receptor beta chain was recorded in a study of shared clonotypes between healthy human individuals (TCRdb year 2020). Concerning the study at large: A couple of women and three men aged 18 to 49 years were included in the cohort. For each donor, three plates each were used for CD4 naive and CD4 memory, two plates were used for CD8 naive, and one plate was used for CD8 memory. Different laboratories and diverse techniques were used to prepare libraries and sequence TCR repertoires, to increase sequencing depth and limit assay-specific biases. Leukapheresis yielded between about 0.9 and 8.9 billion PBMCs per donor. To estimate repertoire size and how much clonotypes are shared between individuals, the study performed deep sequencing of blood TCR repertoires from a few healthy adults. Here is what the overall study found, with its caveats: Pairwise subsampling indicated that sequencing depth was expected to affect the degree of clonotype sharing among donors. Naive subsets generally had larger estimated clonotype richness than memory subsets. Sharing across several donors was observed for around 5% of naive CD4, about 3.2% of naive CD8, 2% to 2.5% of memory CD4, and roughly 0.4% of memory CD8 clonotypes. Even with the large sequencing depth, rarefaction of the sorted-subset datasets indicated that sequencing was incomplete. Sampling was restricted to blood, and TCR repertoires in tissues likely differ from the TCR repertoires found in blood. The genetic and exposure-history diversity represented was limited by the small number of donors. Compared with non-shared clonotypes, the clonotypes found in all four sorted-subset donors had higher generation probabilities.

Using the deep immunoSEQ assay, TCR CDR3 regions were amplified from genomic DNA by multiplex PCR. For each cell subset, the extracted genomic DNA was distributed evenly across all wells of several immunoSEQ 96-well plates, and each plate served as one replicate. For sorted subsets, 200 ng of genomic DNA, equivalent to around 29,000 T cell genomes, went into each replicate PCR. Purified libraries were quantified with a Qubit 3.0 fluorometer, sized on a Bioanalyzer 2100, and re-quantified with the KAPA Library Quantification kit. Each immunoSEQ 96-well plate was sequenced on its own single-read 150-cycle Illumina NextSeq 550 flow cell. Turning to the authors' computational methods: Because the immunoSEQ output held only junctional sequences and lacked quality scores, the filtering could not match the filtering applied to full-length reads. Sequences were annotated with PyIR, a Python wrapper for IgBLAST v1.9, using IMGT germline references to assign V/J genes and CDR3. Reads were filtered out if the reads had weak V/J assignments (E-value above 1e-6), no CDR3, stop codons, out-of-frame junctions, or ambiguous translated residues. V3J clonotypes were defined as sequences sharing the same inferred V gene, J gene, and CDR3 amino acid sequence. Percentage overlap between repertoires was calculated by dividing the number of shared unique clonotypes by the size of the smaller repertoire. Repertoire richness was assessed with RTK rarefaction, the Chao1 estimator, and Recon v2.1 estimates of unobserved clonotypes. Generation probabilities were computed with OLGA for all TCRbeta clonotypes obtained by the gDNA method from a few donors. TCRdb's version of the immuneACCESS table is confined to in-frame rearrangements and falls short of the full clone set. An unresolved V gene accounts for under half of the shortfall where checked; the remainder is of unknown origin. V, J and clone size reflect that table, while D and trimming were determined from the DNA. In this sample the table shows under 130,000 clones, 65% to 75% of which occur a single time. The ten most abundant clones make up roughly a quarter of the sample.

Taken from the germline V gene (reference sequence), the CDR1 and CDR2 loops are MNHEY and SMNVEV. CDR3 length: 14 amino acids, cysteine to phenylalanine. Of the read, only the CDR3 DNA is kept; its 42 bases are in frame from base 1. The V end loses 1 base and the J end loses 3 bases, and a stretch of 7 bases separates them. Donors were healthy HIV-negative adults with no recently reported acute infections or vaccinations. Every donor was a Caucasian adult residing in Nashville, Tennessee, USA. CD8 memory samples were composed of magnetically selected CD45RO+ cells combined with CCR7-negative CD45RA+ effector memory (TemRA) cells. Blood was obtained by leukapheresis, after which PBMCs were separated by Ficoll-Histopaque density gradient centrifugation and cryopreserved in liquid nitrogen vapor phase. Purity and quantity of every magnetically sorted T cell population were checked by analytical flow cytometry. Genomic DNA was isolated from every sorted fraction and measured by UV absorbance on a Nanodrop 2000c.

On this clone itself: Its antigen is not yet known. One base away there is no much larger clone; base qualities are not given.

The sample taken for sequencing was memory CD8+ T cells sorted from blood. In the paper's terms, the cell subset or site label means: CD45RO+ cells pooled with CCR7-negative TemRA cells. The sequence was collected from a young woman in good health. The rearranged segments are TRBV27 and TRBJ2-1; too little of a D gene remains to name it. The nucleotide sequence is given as TGTGCCAGCAGTTTATTCGACGGCTACAATGAGCAGTTCTTC. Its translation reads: CASSLFDGYNEQFF.